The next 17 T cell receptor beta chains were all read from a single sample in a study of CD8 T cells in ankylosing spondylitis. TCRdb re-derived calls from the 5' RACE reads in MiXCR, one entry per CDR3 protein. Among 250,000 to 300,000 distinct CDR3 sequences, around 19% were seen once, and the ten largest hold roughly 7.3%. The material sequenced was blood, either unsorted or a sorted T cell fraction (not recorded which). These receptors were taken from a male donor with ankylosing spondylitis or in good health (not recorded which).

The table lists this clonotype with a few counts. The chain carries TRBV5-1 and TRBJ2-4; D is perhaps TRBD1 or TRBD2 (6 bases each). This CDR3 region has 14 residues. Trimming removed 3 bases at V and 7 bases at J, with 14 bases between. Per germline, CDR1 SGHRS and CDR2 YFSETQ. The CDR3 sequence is CASSSNIGGNIQYF. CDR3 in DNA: TGCGCCAGCAGCTCCAACATAGGGGGGAACATTCAGTACTTC.

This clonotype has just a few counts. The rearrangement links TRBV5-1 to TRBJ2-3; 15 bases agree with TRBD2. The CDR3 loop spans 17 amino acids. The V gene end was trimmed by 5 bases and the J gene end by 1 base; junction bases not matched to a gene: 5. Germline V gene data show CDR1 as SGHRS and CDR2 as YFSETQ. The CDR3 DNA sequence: TGCGCCAGCAGTTCGGGACTAGCGGGAGGCGGCACAGATACGCAGTATTTT. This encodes CASSSGLAGGGTDTQYF.

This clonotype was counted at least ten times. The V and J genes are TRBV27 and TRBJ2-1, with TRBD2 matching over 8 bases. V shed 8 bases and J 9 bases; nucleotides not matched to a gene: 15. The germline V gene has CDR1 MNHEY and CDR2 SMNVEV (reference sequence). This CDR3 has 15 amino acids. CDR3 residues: CASADSLGGRFEQFF. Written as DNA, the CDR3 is TGTGCCAGCGCTGACAGTCTTGGCGGGAGGTTTGAGCAGTTCTTC.

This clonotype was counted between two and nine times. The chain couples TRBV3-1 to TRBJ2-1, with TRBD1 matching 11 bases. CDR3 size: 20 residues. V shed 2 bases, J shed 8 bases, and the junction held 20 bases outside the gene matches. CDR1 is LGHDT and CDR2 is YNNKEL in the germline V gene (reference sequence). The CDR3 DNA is TGTGCCAGCAGCCAATTTAGCGGACCGCCAGGACAGGGGGCTTGGGATGAGCAGTTCTTC. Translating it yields CASSQFSGPPGQGAWDEQFF.

Written as DNA, the CDR3 is TGCAGTGCTAGGACAGGGGTCACCGGGGAGCTGTTTTTT. It yields the protein CSARTGVTGELFF. The genes are TRBV20-1 and TRBJ2-2; 8 bases align to TRBD1. Losses at the gene ends were 3 bases for V and 4 bases for J; bases not matched to a gene: 1. Germline loops: CDR1 DFQATT, CDR2 SNEGSKA (reference sequence). This CDR3 has 13 residues.

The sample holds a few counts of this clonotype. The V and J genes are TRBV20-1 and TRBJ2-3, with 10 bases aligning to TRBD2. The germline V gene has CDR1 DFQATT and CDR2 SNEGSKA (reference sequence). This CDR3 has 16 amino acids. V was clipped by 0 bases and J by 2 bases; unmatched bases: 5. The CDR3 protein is CSARDESGGDTDTQYF. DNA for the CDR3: TGCAGTGCTAGAGATGAAAGCGGGGGGGACACAGATACGCAGTATTTT.

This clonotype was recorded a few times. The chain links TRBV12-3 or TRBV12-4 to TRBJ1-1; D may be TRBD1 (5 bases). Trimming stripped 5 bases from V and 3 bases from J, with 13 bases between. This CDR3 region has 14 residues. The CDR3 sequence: CASSLNRGDTEAFF. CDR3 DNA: TGTGCCAGCAGTCTTAACAGAGGGGACACTGAAGCTTTCTTT.

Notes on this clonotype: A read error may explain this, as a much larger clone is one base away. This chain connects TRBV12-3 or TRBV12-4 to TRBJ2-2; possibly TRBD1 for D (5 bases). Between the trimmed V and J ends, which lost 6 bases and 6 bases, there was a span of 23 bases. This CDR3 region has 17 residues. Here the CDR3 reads CASSKTRQIPYAGELFF. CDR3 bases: TGTGCCAGCAGCAAAACAAGACAGATCCCATACGCCGGGGAGCTGTTTTTT.

CDR3 loop: CASSQGETVLLVGYTF. In DNA form, the CDR3 reads TGTGCCAGCAGCCAAGGGGAGACAGTCCTTTTAGTAGGCTACACCTTC. V is TRBV3-1 and J is TRBJ1-2; possible D gene TRBD1, 5 bases. Per germline, CDR1 LGHDT and CDR2 YNNKEL (reference sequence). This CDR3 has 16 residues. V was clipped by 1 base and J by 8 bases, with 20 bases between them.

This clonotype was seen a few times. The CDR3 protein is CASSPGTGRETQYF. In DNA form, the CDR3 reads TGTGCCAGCAGCCCAGGAACAGGGCGGGAGACCCAGTACTTC. This rearrangement joins TRBV3-1 to TRBJ2-5; D possibly corresponds to TRBD1 (6 bases). The CDR3 covers 14 residues. Germline V gene lookup returns CDR1 LGHDT and CDR2 YNNKEL (reference sequence). Trimming cost V 4 bases and J 5 bases, with 14 bases left between them.

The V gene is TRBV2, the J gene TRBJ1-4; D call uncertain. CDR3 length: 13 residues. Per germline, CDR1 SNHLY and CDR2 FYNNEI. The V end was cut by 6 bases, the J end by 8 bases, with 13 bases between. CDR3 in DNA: TGTGCCAGCAGGACAAGGCCATCAGAAAAACTGTTTTTT. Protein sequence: CASRTRPSEKLFF.

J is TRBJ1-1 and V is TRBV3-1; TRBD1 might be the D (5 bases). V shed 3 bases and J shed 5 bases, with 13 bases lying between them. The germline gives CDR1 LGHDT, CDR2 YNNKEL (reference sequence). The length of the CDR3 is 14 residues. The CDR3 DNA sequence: TGTGCCAGCAGCCAGACGGTGGGGGGAACTGAAGCTTTCTTT. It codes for CASSQTVGGTEAFF.

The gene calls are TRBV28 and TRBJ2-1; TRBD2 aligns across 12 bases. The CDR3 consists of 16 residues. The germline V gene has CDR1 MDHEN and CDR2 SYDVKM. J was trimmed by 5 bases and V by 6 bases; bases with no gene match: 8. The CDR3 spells CASRLAGGSKDNEQFF. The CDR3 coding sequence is TGTGCCAGCAGACTAGCGGGAGGCTCAAAGGACAATGAGCAGTTCTTC.

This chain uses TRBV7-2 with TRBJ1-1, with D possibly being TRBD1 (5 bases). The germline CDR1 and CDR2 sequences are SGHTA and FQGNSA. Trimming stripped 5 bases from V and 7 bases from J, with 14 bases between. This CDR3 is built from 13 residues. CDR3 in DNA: TGTGCCAGCAGCCTTCAGGCAGGGTTTGAAGCTTTCTTT. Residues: CASSLQAGFEAFF.

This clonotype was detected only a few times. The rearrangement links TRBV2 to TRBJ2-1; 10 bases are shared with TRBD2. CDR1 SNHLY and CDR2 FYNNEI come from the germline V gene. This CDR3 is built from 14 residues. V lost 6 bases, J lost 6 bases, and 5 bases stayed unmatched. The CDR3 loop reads CASRSGTSVNEQFF. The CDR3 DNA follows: TGTGCCAGCAGATCCGGGACTAGCGTCAATGAGCAGTTCTTC.

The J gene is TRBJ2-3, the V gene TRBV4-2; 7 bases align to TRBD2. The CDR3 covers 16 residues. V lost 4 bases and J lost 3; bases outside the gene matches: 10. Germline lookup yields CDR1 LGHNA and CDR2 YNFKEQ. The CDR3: CASSPATGGGTDTQYF. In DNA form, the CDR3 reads TGTGCCAGCAGCCCGGCTACGGGGGGAGGGACAGATACGCAGTATTTT.

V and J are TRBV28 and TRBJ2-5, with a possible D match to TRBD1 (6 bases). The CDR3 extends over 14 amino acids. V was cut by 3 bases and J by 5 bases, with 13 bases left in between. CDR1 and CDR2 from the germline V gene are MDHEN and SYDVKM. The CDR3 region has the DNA TGTGCCAGCAGTTTCATTGGGGGCCGGGAGACCCAGTACTTC. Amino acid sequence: CASSFIGGRETQYF. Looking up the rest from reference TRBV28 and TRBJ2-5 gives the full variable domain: DVKVTQSSRYLVKRTGEKVFLECVQDMDHENMFWYRQDPGLGLRLIYFSYDVKMKEKGDIPEGYSVSREKKERFSLILESASTNQTSMYLCASSFIGGRETQYFGPGTRLLVL.